This is a list of T cell receptor beta chains from one sample in a study of shared clonotypes between healthy human individuals. Sequencing used immunoSEQ multiplex PCR; TCRdb keeps in-frame clones, though not all of them. This repertoire shows approximately 590,000 clones, around 95% found once; its top ten account for around 0.097%. The material sequenced was naive CD8+ T cells sorted from blood. These receptors were collected from a woman in her twenties or thirties in good health. The CDR3 runs from the conserved cysteine through the conserved F or W.

v_call,j_call,cdr3_aa
TRBV4-1,TRBJ2-2,CASSSGFLVPGELFF
TRBV4-2,TRBJ2-1,CASSQEIAGAPVDEQFF
TRBV5-1,TRBJ2-1,CASSVSWEDEQFF
TRBV21-1,TRBJ1-3,CASSDFLVQHARNTIYF
TRBV29-1,TRBJ2-2,CSVEEVSNTGELFF
TRBV6-5,TRBJ1-1,CASRVYMNTEAFF
TRBV2,TRBJ1-1,CASSEPRDRDRTEAFF
TRBV2,TRBJ1-1,CASSVGQDTEAFF
TRBV27,TRBJ2-2,CASSSLNTGELFF
TRBV10-3,TRBJ1-5,CASARENNQPQHF
TRBV28,TRBJ2-5,CASLGTNQETQYF
TRBV2,TRBJ2-5,CASSHRGVVLSGQETQYF
TRBV28,TRBJ2-5,CASSAGTVGGETQYF
TRBV5-6,TRBJ2-7,CASRAQGHSSYEQYF
TRBV27,TRBJ1-4,CASSLWTGDEKLFF
TRBV27,TRBJ2-7,CASSSLSYEQYF
TRBV14,TRBJ2-3,CASSQDPPTSELGDTQYF
TRBV10-2,TRBJ2-1,CASSESNEQFF
TRBV6-1,TRBJ1-5,CASSARGYSNQPQHF
TRBV5-6,TRBJ2-7,CASSYLAGGVSYEQYF
TRBV28,TRBJ1-1,CASSLTVGQPNTEAFF
TRBV15,TRBJ2-3,CATRKQGLDSTSTDTQYF
TRBV12-5,TRBJ1-2,CASGLGDSHYGYTF
TRBV2,TRBJ2-7,CASSQAGPSISYEQYF
TRBV2,TRBJ2-5,CASKPRTGGSTRETQYF
TRBV7-8,TRBJ1-1,CASSLGLAVEAFF
TRBV7-8,TRBJ2-1,CASSLGLAGGPSSYNEQFF
TRBV7-9,TRBJ2-2,CASSSGLAGDIGELFF
TRBV10-3,TRBJ2-5,CATNVYPSVQETQYF
TRBV6-5,TRBJ2-1,CASSYSGLTSYNEQFF
TRBV4-1,TRBJ1-1,CASSQGVSSLAFF
TRBV20-1,TRBJ2-1,CSAPDYNEQFF
TRBV6-5,TRBJ1-1,CASSYLGYTEAFF
TRBV5-1,TRBJ2-3,CASSWRTSTDTQYF
TRBV28,TRBJ2-7,CASSLGAGTGDYEQYF
TRBV7-9,TRBJ2-7,CASSLVLSGSLLSYEQYF
TRBV29-1,TRBJ2-2,CSVSGTGNYAGELFF
TRBV9,TRBJ1-1,CASRGQGGNTEAFF
TRBV19,TRBJ2-1,CASSSLAAYNEQFF
TRBV1,TRBJ2-5,CTSSQDEGGSGETQYF
TRBV9,TRBJ2-1,CASSFHSDEQFF
TRBV2,TRBJ1-2,CASREDTYYGYTF